The sequence of this T cell receptor beta chain was determined in a study of identical twins (TCRdb year 2016). As for the study more broadly: The study deep-sequenced TCR alpha and beta repertoires from monozygotic twins, unrelated adults of various ages and cord blood to test whether fetal clonotypes persist. To rule out contamination, replicate twin experiments were performed at different times with different library preparation protocols.

This clonotype has more than one count but fewer than ten. Its binding antigen is unknown. Per-nucleotide qualities are absent, and no much larger clonotype sits a single base away. Every donor in the study was a healthy Caucasian. The twin cohort consisted of three pairs of female monozygotic twins, all aged about 18 to 29 years. RNA for TCR libraries was isolated from peripheral blood mononuclear cells. Receptors were amplified or captured by 5' RACE. The run used an Illumina HiSeq 2000. A universal primer binding site was added through template switching, and the final cDNA carried a unique molecular identifier so that TCR cDNA molecules could be counted accurately. First-strand cDNA for TCR alpha and beta chains was synthesized from specific primers in the conserved constant-segment region. To control for contamination, every cDNA library was double barcoded, receiving both a SMART-Mk sample barcode and Illumina barcodes. TruSeq adapter sequences along with Illumina sample barcodes were introduced in two successive PCR steps. Sequencing of the TCR alpha and beta cDNA libraries was done on the Illumina HiSeq platform using custom primers. For the original study's pipeline: MiGEC processed the raw reads to extract unique molecular identifiers, while MiXCR was used to determine the CDR3 positions. Recombination models were inferred per individual with the repgenHMM and IGoR tools using an EM algorithm. The tcR package in R was used for shared clonotype analysis, with sharing normalized by the product of cloneset sizes. To study raw recombination free of thymic and clonal selection effects, out-of-frame nonproductive sequences were analyzed. TCRdb itself trimmed the public reads at Q25 with fastp, ran MiXCR and retained productive beta chains. Each entry merges the rows of one CDR3 protein and shows their most common DNA and genes. These V and J calls rely on TCRdb rather than the paper's analysis. This sample comprises hundreds of thousands of distinct CDR3 sequences, 21% of them detected only once. About 4.5% of the sample goes to the ten largest clones.

General conclusions and limits of the study: Excess twin sharing in beta out-of-frame sequences was weaker because fewer shared sequences lowered the signal-to-noise ratio. Conclusions relied on cross-sectional statistical analysis, since the same donors could not be followed over many years. Invariant T cells such as MAIT and iNKT could partly confound zero-insertion analyses, though diverse VJ usage argued against this for most clonotypes. Abundant cord blood beta clonotypes had fewer insertions, young adult naive repertoires showed a similar but weaker trend, and memory repertoires showed no such trend. Out-of-frame TCR alpha sharing in monozygotic twins was systematically underestimated by recombination models, whereas sharing between unrelated individuals was in agreement with the recombination models. Compared with coincidental sharing between unrelated individuals, an excess of low generation-probability sequences was observed among out-of-frame TCR alpha sequences shared between twins.

The CDR3 has 16 amino acids, counting the end cysteine and phenylalanine. The sequence is cut down to CDR3 DNA, 48 bases in frame from base 1. V drops 0 bases and J drops 6 bases, leaving 16 bases in between. CDR1 and CDR2 were assigned from the germline V gene as SGHRS and YFSETQ. This sample was also put to use in a study of T cells expressing NK-cell markers. That second publication adds: TCR beta-chain repertoires were profiled in sorted CD3+CD56+NKG2C+, CD3+CD56+NKG2C- and CD3+CD56-NKG2C+ T-cell subsets from several donors. Seven of the eight sequenced donors were HCMV-seropositive and one was HCMV-seronegative. In several experiments an anti-gammadeltaTCR antibody was added to restrict sorting to alphabetaTCR-expressing T cells. In six donors, the dominant CD3+CD56+NKG2C+ clonotypes ranked among the top 10 CD8+ clonotypes, making up about 1.0-7.0% of CD8+ T cells. Those dominant clonotypes were again the most abundant among CD3+CD56-NKG2C+ cells in a few donors, at roughly 25-65%. It remained unclear whether the expanded NKG2C-expressing T cell clones were specific for HCMV antigens. The eight sequenced donors were randomly selected healthy volunteers, three men and five women. HCMV serostatus was determined by detecting HCMV-specific IgG in serum with a commercial ELISA kit. For a handful of donors, bulk peripheral blood T-cell repertoires were also sequenced from unsorted PBMC. MIGEC was used to demultiplex reads and group the reads by UMI, and MiTCR was used to assemble and quantify clonotypes. Only TCR cDNA sequences supported by at least two reads were kept to exclude erroneous sequences. The tcR package was used for downstream repertoire analysis, with clonotypes matched between fractions based on CDR3 nucleotide sequence plus V segment. VDJmatch was used to annotate antigen specificity against VDJdb, with one amino acid substitution allowed in CDR3.

The chain is encoded by TRBV5-1 joined to TRBJ2-1, with the D call perhaps TRBD1 or TRBD2, each one matching 6 bases. Specimen: PBMCs. The TCR sequence derives from a woman aged 18 to 35 in good health. CDR3 reads: CASSLALAAGVNEQFF. The nucleotide sequence is TGCGCCAGCAGCTTGGCCTTAGCGGCAGGGGTCAATGAGCAGTTCTTC.